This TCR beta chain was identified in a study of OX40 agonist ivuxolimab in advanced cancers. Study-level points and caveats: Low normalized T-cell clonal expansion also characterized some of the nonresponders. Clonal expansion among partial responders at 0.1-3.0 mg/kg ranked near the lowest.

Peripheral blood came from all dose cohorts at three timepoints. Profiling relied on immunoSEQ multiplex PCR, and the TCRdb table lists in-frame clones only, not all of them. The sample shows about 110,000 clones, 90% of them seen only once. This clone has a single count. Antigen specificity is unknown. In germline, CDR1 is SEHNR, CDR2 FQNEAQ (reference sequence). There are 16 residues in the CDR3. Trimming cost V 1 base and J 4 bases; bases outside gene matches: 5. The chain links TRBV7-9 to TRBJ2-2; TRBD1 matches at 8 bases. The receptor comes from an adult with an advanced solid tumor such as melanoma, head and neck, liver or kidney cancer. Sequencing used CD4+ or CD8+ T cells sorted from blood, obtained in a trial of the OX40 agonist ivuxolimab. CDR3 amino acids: CASSLGGRGPTGELFF. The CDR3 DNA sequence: TGTGCCAGCAGCTTAGGAGGCAGGGGGCCCACCGGGGAGCTGTTTTTT.